These 7 T cell receptor beta chains share one sample of origin, sequenced in a study of radiation and T cells in renal cell carcinoma. Clones were sequenced by immunoSEQ multiplex PCR, and TCRdb holds only the in-frame ones, with some missing. The sample consists of about 65,000 clones, around 78% of them appearing once. Time point noted: blood 2 weeks post-SBRT. Specified treatment: 15 Gy SBRT to primary tumor, nephrectomy 4 weeks later. The material sequenced was blood, taken from a patient whose treatment included radiotherapy and nephrectomy. Source of these receptors: a man between 60 and 75 years old with renal cell carcinoma.

The chain uses TRBV13 and TRBJ2-1, with a weak D call TRBD1 (6 bases). Germline lookup yields CDR1 PRHDT and CDR2 FYEKMQ (reference sequence). Trimming took 7 bases from V and 6 from J, leaving 13 bases between them. The CDR3 consists of 13 residues. This chain's CDR3 is CASTQGHRNEQFF. The CDR3 DNA sequence: TGTGCCAGCACACAGGGTCATCGCAATGAGCAGTTCTTC.

The chain carries TRBV6-1 and TRBJ2-1, with TRBD1 matching over 9 bases. The V gene end was trimmed by 11 bases and the J gene end by 5 bases; junction bases not matched to a gene: 10. Germline CDR1 is MNHNS and CDR2 is SASEGT. CDR3 size: 14 residues. CDR3 nucleotides: TGTGCCTCCCCAGGGACAGGGTCCAACAATGAGCAGTTCTTC. Translating it yields CASPGTGSNNEQFF.

This clone was seen only a few times. The DNA for the CDR3 is TGTGCCAGCAGTGGGCGACGGATCAATCAGCCCCAGCATTTT. It translates to CASSGRRINQPQHF. This chain connects TRBV2 to TRBJ1-5, with unresolved D. This CDR3 has 14 amino acids. The ends were cut back, 4 bases at V and 3 bases at J, with 10 bases in the middle. Germline assignment: CDR1 SNHLY and CDR2 FYNNEI.

The rearrangement joins TRBV5-4 to TRBJ2-2; D gene ambiguous. Germline V gene sequence: CDR1 SGHNT, CDR2 YYREEE (reference sequence). There are 15 residues in the CDR3. V dropped 0 bases and J dropped 2 bases, with 8 bases sitting between them. CDR3 nucleotide sequence: TGTGCCAGCAGCTTGGGCTCTTATAACACCGGGGAGCTGTTTTTT. It translates to CASSLGSYNTGELFF.

The chain uses TRBV5-4 and TRBJ1-1; D is uncertain. The germline gives CDR1 SGHNT, CDR2 YYREEE (reference sequence). V lost 1 base, J lost 2 bases, and 0 bases lay in between. This CDR3 region has 11 residues. CDR3 nucleotide sequence: TGTGCCAGCAGCTTGAACACTGAAGCTTTCTTT. Its translation: CASSLNTEAFF.

The rearrangement uses TRBV7-9 and TRBJ2-5; 7 positions match TRBD1. The CDR3 length is 15 residues. J lost 3 bases, V lost 5 bases, and 9 bases had no gene match. The germline V gene encodes CDR1 SEHNR and CDR2 FQNEAQ (reference sequence). DNA of the CDR3: TGTGCCAGCAGCCCCGACGGGACAGCTGAAGAGACCCAGTACTTC. This codes for CASSPDGTAEETQYF.

The rearrangement uses TRBV25-1 and TRBJ2-1; D is undetermined. Deletions cut 3 bases from V and 0 bases from J, with 9 bases between. The CDR3 sequence is 15 residues long. In germline, CDR1 is MGHDK, CDR2 SYGVNS. The CDR3 DNA reads as TGTGCCAGCAGTGATAGGCAGATCTCCTACAATGAGCAGTTCTTC. Translation gives CASSDRQISYNEQFF.